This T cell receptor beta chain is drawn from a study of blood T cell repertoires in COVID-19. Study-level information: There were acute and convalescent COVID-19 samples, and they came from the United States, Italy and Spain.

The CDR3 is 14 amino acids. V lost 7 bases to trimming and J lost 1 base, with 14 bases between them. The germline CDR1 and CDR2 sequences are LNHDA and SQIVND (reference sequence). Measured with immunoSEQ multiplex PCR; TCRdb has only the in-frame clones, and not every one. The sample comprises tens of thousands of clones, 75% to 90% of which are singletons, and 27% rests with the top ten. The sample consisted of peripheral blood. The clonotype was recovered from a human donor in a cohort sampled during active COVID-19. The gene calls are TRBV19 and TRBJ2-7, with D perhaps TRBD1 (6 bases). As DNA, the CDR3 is TGTGCCAGTAATCCGGGACAAGGGTCCTACGAGCAGTACTTC. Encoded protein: CASNPGQGSYEQYF.